Below are 5 T cell receptor beta chains sequenced from a single sample in a study of T cell clonality in common variable immunodeficiency. Findings and caveats of the study: Common variable immunodeficiency TCR beta sequences reportedly had fewer deletions and N-nucleotide insertions.

Profiling relied on immunoSEQ multiplex PCR, and the TCRdb table lists in-frame clones only, not all of them. The sample has several thousand clones, none seen only once. No antigen has been identified for these receptors. The specimen was peripheral blood mononuclear cells. These receptors came from a human donor with common variable immunodeficiency.

Ten or more counts support this clone. The DNA read from the CDR3 is TGCAGTGCTCAACAGGGGGCTGGACGCACTGAA. This encodes CSAQQGAGRTE. From start to end, the CDR3 is CSAQQGAGRTEAFF. The genes are TRBV20-1 and TRBJ1-1, with 9 bases aligning to TRBD1. The missing CDR3 end, 3 residues past where the read stops, is filled in from the germline J gene. J lost 4 bases, V lost 5 bases, and 8 bases had no gene match. CDR1 is DFQATT and CDR2 is SNEGSKA in the germline V gene (reference sequence). This CDR3 region has 14 residues.

This clone was recorded at least ten times. Sequencing ends 3 residues short of the CDR3 end; the germline J gene provides the rest. The gene calls are TRBV20-1 and TRBJ2-7; D is unclear. From germline, CDR1 is DFQATT and CDR2 SNEGSKA (reference sequence). V was shortened by 3 bases and J by 6 bases, with 9 bases between the two germline ends. There are 11 residues in the CDR3. The sequenced CDR3 bases are TGCAGTGCTAGCTCCCCTCTCGAG. It translates to CSASSPLE. The CDR3 in full is CSASSPLEQYF.

This clone was seen repeatedly, ten times or more. The read is 3 residues too short to cover the CDR3 end, so that end is filled in from the germline J gene. The rearrangement links TRBV4-1 to TRBJ2-2; D is undetermined. The ends were cut back, 0 bases at V and 3 bases at J, with 14 bases in the middle. Germline assignment: CDR1 MGHRA and CDR2 YSYEKL. The CDR3 contains 17 residues. The CDR3 DNA, read in part, is TGCGCCAGCAGCCAAGAAAGGGTAATGGTGGACACCGGGGAG. Translated: CASSQERVMVDTGE. The full CDR3 protein is CASSQERVMVDTGELFF.

This clone has just a few counts. This may be a read error, as it is one base from a much larger clone. CDR3 DNA (partial): TGTTCCAGCAGCCCCCGCCTAACCTACGAG. Its translation: CSSSPRLTYE. Given in full, the CDR3 is CSSSPRLTYEQYF. The chain carries TRBV7-3 and TRBJ2-7; D is uncertain. The CDR3 end is not reached by the read, which stops 3 residues before it; the germline J gene fills it in. This CDR3 is built from 13 residues. Germline CDR1 is SGHTA and CDR2 is FQGTGA.

The table lists this clone with many counts. The CDR3 end is not reached by the read, which stops 3 residues before it; the germline J gene fills it in. The rearrangement joins TRBV10-2 to TRBJ2-2; a possible D gene is TRBD2 (6 bases). Trimming removed 3 bases at V and 6 bases at J, with 14 bases between. The CDR3 length is 15 residues. Per the germline V gene, CDR1 is WSHSY and CDR2 is SAAADI. CDR3 region: CASSDWGREAGELFF. The part of the CDR3 DNA that was read is TGCGCCAGCAGTGACTGGGGCAGGGAGGCCGGGGAG.